The present T cell receptor beta chain was sequenced within a study of T cells in Graves' hyperthyroidism and ophthalmopathy. Study-wide results and limits: Ophthalmopathy was identified by the model a median about 6.4 months ahead of onset.

Every diagnosis used clinical symptoms, serum thyroxine and TRAb, thyroid ultrasound and orbital computed tomography. This clonotype was recorded at least ten times. Its antigen is currently unknown. Losses at the gene ends were 6 bases for V and 0 bases for J; bases not matched to a gene: 10. The CDR3 length is 16 residues. What was amplified from RNA transcripts were TCR beta CDR3 regions. HTBI primers were the set used in a first-round RT-PCR of the TCR CDR3. MiXCR, run by TCRdb on the multiplex PCR reads, gives a single entry per CDR3 protein. The sample lists about 770,000 distinct CDR3 sequences; under 20% were seen once.

This clonotype originated in a woman between 45 and 65 years old with Graves' hyperthyroidism that later progressed to Graves' ophthalmopathy. The rearrangement joins TRBV12-3 or TRBV12-4 to TRBJ1-1, with 7 bases aligning to TRBD1. The sequenced material came from blood. Here the CDR3 DNA reads TGTGCCAGCAGCCGGGACAGCCCCATAATGAACACTGAAGCTTTCTTT. Its translation: CASSRDSPIMNTEAFF.